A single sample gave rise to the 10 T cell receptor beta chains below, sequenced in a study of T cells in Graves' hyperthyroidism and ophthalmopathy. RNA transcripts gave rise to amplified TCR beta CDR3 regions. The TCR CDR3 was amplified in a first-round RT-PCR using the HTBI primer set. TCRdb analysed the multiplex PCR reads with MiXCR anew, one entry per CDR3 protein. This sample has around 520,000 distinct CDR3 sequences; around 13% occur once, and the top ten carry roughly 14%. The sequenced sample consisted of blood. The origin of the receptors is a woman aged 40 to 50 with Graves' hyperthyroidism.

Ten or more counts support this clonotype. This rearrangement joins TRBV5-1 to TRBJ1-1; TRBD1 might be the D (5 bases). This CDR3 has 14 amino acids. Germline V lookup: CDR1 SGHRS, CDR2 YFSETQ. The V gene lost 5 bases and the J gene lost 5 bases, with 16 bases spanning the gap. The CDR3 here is CASRPGDFGTEAFF. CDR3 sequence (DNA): TGCGCCAGCAGACCGGGGGACTTCGGGACTGAAGCTTTCTTT.

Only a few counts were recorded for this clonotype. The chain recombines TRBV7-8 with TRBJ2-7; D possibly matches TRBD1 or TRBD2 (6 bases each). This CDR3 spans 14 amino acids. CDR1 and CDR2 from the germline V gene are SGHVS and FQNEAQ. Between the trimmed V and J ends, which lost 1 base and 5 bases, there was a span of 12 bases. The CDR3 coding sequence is TGTGCCAGCAGCTTAGTCAGGGGAGGCCACGAGCAGTACTTC. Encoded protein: CASSLVRGGHEQYF.

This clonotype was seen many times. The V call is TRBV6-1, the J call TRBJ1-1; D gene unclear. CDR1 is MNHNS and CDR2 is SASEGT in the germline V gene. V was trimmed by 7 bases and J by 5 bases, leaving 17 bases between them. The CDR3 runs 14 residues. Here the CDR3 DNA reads TGTGCCAGCAAGACCACAGCGCTAGGGACTGAAGCTTTCTTT. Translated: CASKTTALGTEAFF.

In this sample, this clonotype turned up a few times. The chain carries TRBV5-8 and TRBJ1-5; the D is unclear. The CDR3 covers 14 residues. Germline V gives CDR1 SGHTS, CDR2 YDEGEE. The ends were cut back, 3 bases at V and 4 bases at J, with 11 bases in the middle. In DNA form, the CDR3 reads TGTGCCAGCAGCTCCGTGGACGGGAATCAGCCCCAGCATTTT. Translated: CASSSVDGNQPQHF. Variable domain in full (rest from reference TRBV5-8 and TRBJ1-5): EAGVTQSPTHLIKTRGQQATLRCSPISGHTSVYWYQQALGLGLQFLLWYDEGEERNRGNFPPRFSGRQFPNYSSELNVNALELEDSALYLCASSSVDGNQPQHFGDGTRLSIL.

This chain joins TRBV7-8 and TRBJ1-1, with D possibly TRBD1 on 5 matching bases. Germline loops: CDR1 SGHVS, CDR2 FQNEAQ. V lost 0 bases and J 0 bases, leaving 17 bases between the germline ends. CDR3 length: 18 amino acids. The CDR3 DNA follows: TGTGCCAGCAGCTTAGCCCCCCGGAGGGGAAACATGAACACTGAAGCTTTCTTT. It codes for CASSLAPRRGNMNTEAFF.

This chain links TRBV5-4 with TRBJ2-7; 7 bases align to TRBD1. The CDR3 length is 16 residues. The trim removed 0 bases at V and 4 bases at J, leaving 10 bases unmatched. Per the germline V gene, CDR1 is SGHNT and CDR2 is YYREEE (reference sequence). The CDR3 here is CASSLAPGQGEYEQYF. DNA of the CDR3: TGTGCCAGCAGCTTGGCCCCCGGGCAGGGGGAATACGAGCAGTACTTC.

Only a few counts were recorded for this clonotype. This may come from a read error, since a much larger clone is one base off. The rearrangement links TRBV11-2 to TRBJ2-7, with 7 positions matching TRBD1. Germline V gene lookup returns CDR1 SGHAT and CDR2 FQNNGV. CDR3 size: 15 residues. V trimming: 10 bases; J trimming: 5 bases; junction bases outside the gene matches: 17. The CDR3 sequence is CANSGSGQQSDEQYF. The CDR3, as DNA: TGTGCCAACAGTGGCTCGGGACAGCAGTCTGACGAGCAGTACTTC.

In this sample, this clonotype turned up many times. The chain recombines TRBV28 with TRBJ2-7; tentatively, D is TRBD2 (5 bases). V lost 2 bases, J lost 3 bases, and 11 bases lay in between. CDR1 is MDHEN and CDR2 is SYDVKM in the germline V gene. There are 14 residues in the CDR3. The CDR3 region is CASSLRGSFYEQYF. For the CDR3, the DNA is TGTGCCAGCAGTTTACGAGGGAGCTTCTACGAGCAGTACTTC.

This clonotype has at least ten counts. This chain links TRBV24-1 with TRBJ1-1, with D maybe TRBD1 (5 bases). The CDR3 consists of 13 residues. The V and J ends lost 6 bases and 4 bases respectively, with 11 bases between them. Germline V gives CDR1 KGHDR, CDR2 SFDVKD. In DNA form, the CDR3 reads TGTGCCACCAGTCCAGGGTTCACCACTGAAGCTTTCTTT. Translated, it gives CATSPGFTTEAFF.

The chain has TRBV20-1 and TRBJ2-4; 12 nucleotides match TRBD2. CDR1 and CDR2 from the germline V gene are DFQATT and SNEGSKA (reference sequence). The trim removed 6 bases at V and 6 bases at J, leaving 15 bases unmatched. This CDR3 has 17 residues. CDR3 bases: TGCAGTGCCGTGGACGAGCGGGCGGGACTAGCGGGAAACATTCAGTACTTC. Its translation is CSAVDERAGLAGNIQYF.